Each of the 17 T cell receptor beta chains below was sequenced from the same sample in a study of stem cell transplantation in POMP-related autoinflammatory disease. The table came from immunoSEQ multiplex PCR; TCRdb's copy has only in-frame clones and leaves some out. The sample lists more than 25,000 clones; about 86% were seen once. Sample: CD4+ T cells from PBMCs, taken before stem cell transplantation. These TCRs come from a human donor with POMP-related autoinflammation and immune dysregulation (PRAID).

Here the CDR3 reads CASSLYLSEQYF. CDR3 bases: TGTGCCAGCAGTTTATACCTATCCGAGCAGTACTTC. This chain connects TRBV27 to TRBJ2-7; D remains unclear. This CDR3 is built from 12 residues. Trimming shortened V by 1 base and J by 6 bases, and 7 bases separated the two germline ends. The V gene's germline CDR1 is MNHEY and CDR2 SMNVEV (reference sequence).

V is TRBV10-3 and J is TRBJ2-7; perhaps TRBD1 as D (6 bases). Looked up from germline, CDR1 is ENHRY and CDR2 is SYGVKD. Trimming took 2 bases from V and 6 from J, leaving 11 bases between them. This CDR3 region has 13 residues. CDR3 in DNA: TGTGCCATCAGTGAGAGGACAGACTCCGAGCAGTACTTC. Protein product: CAISERTDSEQYF.

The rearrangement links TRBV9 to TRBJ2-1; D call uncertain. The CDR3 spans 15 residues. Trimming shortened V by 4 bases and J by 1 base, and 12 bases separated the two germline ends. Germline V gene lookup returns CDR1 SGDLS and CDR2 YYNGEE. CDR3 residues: CASSPVGSSYNEQFF. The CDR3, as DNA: TGTGCCAGCAGCCCAGTCGGATCATCCTACAATGAGCAGTTCTTC.

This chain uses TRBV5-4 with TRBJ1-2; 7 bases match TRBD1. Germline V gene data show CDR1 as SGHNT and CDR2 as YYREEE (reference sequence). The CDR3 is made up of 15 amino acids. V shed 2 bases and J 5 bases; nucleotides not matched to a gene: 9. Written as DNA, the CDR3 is TGTGCCAGCAGCTTTAATCCGACAGGGTTGTATGGCTACACCTTC. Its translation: CASSFNPTGLYGYTF.

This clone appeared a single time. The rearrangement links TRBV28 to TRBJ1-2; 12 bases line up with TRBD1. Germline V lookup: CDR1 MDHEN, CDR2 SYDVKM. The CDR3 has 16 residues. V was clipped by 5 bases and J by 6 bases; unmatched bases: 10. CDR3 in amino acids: CASSPYPGTGGDGYTF. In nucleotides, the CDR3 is TGTGCCAGCAGTCCATACCCTGGGACAGGGGGCGATGGCTACACCTTC.

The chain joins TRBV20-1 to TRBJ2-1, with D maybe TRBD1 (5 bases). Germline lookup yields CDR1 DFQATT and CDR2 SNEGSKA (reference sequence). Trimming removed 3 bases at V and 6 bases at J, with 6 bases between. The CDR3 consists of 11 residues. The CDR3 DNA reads TGCAGTGCTAGGGGGCGCAATGAGCAGTTCTTC. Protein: CSARGRNEQFF.

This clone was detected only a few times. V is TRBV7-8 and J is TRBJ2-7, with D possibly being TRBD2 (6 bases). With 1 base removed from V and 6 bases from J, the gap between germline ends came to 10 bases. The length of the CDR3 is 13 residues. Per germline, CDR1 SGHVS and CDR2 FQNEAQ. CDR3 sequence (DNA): TGTGCCAGCAGCTTAGATTCGCGGGGCGAGCAGTACTTC. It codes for CASSLDSRGEQYF.

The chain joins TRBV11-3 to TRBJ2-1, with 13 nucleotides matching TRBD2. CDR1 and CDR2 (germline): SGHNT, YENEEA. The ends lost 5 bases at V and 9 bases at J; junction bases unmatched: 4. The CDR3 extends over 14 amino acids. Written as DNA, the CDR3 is TGTGCCAGCAGCGTGGGACTAGCGGGAAGTGAGCAGTTCTTC. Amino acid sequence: CASSVGLAGSEQFF.

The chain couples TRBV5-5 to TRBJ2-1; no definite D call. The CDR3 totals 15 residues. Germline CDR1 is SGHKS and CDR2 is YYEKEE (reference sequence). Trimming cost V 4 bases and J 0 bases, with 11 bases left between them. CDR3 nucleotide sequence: TGTGCCAGCAGCCCGGGCACCAGCTCCTACAATGAGCAGTTCTTC. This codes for CASSPGTSSYNEQFF. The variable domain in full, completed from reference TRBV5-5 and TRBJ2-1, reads DAGVTQSPTHLIKTRGQQVTLRCSPISGHKSVSWYQQVLGQGPQFIFQYYEKEERGRGNFPDRFSARQFPNYSSELNVNALLLGDSALYLCASSPGTSSYNEQFFGPGTRLTVL.

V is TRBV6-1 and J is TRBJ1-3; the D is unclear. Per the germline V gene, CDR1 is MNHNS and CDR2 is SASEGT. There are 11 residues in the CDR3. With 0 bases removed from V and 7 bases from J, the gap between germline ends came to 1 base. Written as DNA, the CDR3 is TGTGCCAGCAGTGAAGCGAACACCATATATTTT. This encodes CASSEANTIYF.

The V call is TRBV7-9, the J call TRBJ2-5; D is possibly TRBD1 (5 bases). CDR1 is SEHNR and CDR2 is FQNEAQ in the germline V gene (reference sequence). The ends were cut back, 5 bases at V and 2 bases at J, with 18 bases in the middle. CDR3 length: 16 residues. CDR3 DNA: TGTGCCAGCAGCAATTCATTCGCCAGGGCACAAGAGACCCAGTACTTC. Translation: CASSNSFARAQETQYF.

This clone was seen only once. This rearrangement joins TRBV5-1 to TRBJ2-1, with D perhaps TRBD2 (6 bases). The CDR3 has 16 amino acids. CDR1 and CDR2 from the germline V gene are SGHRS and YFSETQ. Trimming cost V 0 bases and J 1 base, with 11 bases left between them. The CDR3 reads CASSLAAGPSYNEQFF. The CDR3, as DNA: TGCGCCAGCAGCTTGGCCGCGGGACCATCCTACAATGAGCAGTTCTTC. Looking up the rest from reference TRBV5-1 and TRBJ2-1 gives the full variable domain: KAGVTQTPRYLIKTRGQQVTLSCSPISGHRSVSWYQQTPGQGLQFLFEYFSETQRNKGNFPGRFSGRQFSNSRSEMNVSTLELGDSALYLCASSLAAGPSYNEQFFGPGTRLTVL.

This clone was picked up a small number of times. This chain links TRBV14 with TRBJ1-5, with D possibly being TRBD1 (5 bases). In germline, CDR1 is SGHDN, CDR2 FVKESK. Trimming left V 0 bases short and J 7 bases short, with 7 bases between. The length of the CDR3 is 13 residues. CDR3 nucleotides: TGTGCCAGCAGCCAAGACAGGGACCAGCCCCAGCATTTT. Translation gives CASSQDRDQPQHF.

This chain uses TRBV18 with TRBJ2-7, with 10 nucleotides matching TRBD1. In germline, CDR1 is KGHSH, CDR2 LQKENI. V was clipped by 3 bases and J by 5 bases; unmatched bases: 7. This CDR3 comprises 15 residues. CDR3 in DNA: TGTGCCAGCTCACCTTCCGGGACAGGGGTACACGAGCAGTACTTC. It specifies CASSPSGTGVHEQYF.

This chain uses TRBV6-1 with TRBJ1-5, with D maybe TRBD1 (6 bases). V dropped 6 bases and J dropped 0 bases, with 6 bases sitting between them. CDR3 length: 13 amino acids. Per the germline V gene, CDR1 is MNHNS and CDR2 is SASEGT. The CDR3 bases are TGTGCCAGCAGGGGACATAGCAATCAGCCCCAGCATTTT. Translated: CASRGHSNQPQHF.

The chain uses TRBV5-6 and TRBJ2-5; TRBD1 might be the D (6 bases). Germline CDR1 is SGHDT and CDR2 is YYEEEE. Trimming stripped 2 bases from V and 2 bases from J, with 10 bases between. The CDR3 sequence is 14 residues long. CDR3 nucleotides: TGTGCCAGCAGCTTCTTGGACAGACAAGAGACCCAGTACTTC. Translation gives CASSFLDRQETQYF.

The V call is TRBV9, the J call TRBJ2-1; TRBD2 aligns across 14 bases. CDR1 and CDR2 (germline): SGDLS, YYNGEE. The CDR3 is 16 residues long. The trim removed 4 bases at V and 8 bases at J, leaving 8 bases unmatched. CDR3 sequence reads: CASSPRGTSGGDEQFF. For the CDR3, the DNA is TGTGCCAGCAGCCCTAGAGGGACTAGCGGGGGTGATGAGCAGTTCTTC.